The present entry profiles one T cell receptor (beta chain) with its context. Its antigen is currently unknown. Researchers ran the assay at a deep level. Profiled with immunoSEQ multiplex PCR; TCRdb holds only in-frame clones, not every one. Here the sample spans roughly 770,000 clones, roughly 96% being singletons. Naive CD8 isolation took CD45RO-negative cells positively selected for CCR7 and excluded terminally differentiated effector memory CD45RA+ cells. Adults of Caucasian background living in Nashville, Tennessee made up all donors. This sample stems from a study of shared clonotypes between healthy human individuals. Overall study context: The composition of the donors was a couple of women and three men aged 18 to 49.

V lost 2 bases and J 2 bases, leaving 5 bases between the germline ends. Germline V gene sequence: CDR1 SGHNT, CDR2 YYREEE (reference sequence). The CDR3 sequence is 12 residues long. Whole-study findings and limits: A small donor pool kept down the genetic and exposure-history diversity that was represented.

The TCR sequence derives from a man aged 25 to 45 in good health. The chain carries TRBV5-4 and TRBJ2-7; D gene unclear. Sequenced input: naive CD8+ T cells sorted from blood. CDR3 loop: CASSFRTYEQYF. DNA of the CDR3: TGTGCCAGCAGCTTTAGAACCTACGAGCAGTACTTC.